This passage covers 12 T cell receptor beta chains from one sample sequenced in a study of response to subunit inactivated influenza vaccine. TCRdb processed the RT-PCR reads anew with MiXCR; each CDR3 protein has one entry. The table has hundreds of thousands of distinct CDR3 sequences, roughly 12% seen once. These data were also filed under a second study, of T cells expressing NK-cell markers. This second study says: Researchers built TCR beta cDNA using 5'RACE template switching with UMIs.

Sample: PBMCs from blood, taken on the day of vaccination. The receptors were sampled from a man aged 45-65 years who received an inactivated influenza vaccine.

DNA for the CDR3: TGCAGTGCTAGAACGACAAGGGGGTACACTGAAGCTTTCTTT. Translating it yields CSARTTRGYTEAFF. V usage is TRBV20-1 and J usage is TRBJ1-1, with D perhaps matching TRBD1 (6 bases). The V gene lost 2 bases and the J gene lost 3 bases, with 13 bases spanning the gap. Germline V gene sequence: CDR1 DFQATT, CDR2 SNEGSKA (reference sequence). The CDR3 is 14 amino acids.

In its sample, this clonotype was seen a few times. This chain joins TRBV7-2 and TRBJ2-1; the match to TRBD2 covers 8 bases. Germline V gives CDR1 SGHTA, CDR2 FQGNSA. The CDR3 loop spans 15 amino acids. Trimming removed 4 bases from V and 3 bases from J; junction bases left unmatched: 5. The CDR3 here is CASSSTGGDYNEQFF. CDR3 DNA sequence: TGTGCCAGCAGCTCCACGGGGGGGGACTACAATGAGCAGTTCTTC.

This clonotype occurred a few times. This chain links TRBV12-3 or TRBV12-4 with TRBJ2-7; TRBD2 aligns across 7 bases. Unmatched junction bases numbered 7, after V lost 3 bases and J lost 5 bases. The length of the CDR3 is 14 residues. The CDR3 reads CASSFGGGFDEQYF. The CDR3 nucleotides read TGTGCCAGCAGTTTCGGGGGAGGGTTTGACGAGCAGTACTTC.

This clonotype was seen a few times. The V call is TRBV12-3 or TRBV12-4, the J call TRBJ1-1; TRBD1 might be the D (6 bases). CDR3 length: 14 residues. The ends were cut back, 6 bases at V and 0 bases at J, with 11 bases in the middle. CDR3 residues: CASSYAGVNTEAFF. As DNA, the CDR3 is TGTGCCAGCAGCTACGCAGGGGTGAACACTGAAGCTTTCTTT.

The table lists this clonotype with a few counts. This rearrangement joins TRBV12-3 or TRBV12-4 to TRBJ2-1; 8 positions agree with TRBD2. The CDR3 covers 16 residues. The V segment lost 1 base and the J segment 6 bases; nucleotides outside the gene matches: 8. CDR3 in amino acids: CASSLDGGRLGNEQFF. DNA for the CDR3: TGTGCCAGCAGTTTAGACGGCGGGAGGCTTGGCAATGAGCAGTTCTTC.

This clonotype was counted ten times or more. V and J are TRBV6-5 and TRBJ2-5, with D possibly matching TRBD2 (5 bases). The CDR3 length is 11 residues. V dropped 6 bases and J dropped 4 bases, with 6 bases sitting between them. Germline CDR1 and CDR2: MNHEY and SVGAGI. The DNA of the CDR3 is TGTGCCAGCAGACTAGGAGAGACCCAGTACTTC. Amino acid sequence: CASRLGETQYF.

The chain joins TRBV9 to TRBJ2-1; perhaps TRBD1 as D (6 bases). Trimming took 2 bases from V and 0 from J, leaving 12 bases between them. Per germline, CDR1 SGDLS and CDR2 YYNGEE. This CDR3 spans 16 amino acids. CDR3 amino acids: CASSVRQASSYNEQFF. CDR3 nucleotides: TGTGCCAGCAGCGTGAGACAGGCGAGCTCCTACAATGAGCAGTTCTTC.

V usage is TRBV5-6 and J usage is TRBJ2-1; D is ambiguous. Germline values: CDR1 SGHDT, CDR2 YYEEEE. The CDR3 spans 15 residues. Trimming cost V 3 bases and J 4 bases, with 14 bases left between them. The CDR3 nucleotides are TGTGCCAGCAGCTCCTTCCCCCCCGATTACAATGAGCAGTTCTTC. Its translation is CASSSFPPDYNEQFF.

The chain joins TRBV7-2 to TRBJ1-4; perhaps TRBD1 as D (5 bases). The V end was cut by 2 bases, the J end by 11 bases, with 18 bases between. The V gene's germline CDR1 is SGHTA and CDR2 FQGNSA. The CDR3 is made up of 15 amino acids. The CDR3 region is CASSLLFKTKGKLFF. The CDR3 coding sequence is TGTGCCAGCAGCTTACTTTTTAAGACTAAGGGGAAACTGTTTTTT.

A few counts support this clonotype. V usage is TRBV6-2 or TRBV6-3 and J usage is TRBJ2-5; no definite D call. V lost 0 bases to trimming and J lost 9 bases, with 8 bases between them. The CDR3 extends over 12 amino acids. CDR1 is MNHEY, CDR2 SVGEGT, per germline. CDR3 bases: TGTGCCAGCAGTTACTCGATAAGCCCCCAGTACTTC. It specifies CASSYSISPQYF.

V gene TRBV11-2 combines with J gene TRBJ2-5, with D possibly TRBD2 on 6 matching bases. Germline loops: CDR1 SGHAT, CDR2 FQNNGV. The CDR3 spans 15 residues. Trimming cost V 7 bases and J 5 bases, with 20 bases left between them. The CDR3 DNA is TGTGCCAGCACCCCAAGTCGGGGGATTGGGGAGACCCAGTACTTC. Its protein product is CASTPSRGIGETQYF.

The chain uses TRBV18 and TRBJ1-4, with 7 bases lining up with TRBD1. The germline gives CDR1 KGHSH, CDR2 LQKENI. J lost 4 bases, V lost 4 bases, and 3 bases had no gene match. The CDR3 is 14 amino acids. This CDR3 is CASSRTGDNEKLFF. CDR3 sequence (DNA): TGTGCCAGCTCACGTACAGGGGATAATGAAAAACTGTTTTTT.